A single sample gave rise to the 27 T cell receptor beta chains below, sequenced in a study of technical replicates of blood from several donors. Data came from immunoSEQ multiplex PCR; TCRdb stores just in-frame clones and leaves some out. The repertoire has over 80,000 clones, around 96% of them found once; the top ten carry less than 0.45%. Sequenced input: T cells isolated from PBMCs. These receptors originate from a human donor in good health.

The gene calls are TRBV19 and TRBJ2-1, with a weak D call TRBD2 (6 bases). The CDR3 is 14 residues long. Trimming removed 3 bases from V and 3 bases from J, with 9 bases in between. Germline CDR1 reads LNHDA; CDR2 reads SQIVND (reference sequence). CDR3 sequence: CASSIRRDYNEQFF. In nucleotides, the CDR3 is TGTGCCAGTAGTATCCGGCGGGACTACAATGAGCAGTTCTTC.

This clone was counted once. The genes are TRBV13 and TRBJ2-3; TRBD2 aligns across 7 bases. Germline CDR1 PRHDT, CDR2 FYEKMQ (reference sequence). The length of the CDR3 is 19 residues. The V segment lost 5 bases and the J segment 0 bases; nucleotides outside the gene matches: 17. The CDR3 protein is CASSRLAVKLSTSTDTQYF. The CDR3 DNA reads TGTGCCAGCAGCCGACTAGCAGTAAAATTAAGCACTAGCACAGATACGCAGTATTTT. The whole variable domain, filled in from reference TRBV13 and TRBJ2-3, reads AAGVIQSPRHLIKEKRETATLKCYPIPRHDTVYWYQQGPGQDPQFLISFYEKMQSDKGSIPDRFSAQQFSDYHSELNMSSLELGDSALYFCASSRLAVKLSTSTDTQYFGPGTRLTVL.

The V and J genes are TRBV11-3 and TRBJ1-1; D remains unclear. V was clipped by 4 bases and J by 0 bases, with 6 bases between them. CDR3 length equals 13 residues. Germline V lookup: CDR1 SGHNT, CDR2 YENEEA. The CDR3 loop reads CASSYTVNTEAFF. CDR3 nucleotide sequence: TGTGCCAGCAGCTACACAGTGAACACTGAAGCTTTCTTT.

The rearrangement uses TRBV6-1 and TRBJ2-7, with TRBD1 as a possible D gene (6 bases). V was cut by 5 bases and J by 3 bases, with 11 bases left in between. The CDR3 runs to 13 residues. Germline V gene lookup returns CDR1 MNHNS and CDR2 SASEGT. The CDR3 sequence: CASSPGHLYEQYF. The DNA for the CDR3 is TGTGCCAGCAGTCCGGGACACCTCTACGAGCAGTACTTC.

The V call is TRBV11-3, the J call TRBJ1-2; no clear D gene. The CDR3 totals 14 residues. Trimming took 2 bases from V and 4 from J, leaving 11 bases between them. Germline CDR1 is SGHNT and CDR2 is YENEEA. In DNA, the CDR3 is TGTGCCAGCAGCTTATCCCAGGATGGCTATGGCTACACCTTC. Its translation is CASSLSQDGYGYTF.

The chain carries TRBV5-1 and TRBJ2-2; weak D call: TRBD1 (5 bases). V was trimmed by 0 bases and J by 4 bases, leaving 16 bases between them. The CDR3 extends over 17 amino acids. CDR1 is SGHRS and CDR2 is YFSETQ in the germline V gene. The CDR3 DNA is TGCGCCAGCAGCTTGGCTCAGGGATCCACTATCACCGGGGAGCTGTTTTTT. Residues: CASSLAQGSTITGELFF.

The rearrangement uses TRBV27 and TRBJ2-7; D unclear. The CDR3 consists of 14 residues. Germline V gene lookup returns CDR1 MNHEY and CDR2 SMNVEV (reference sequence). V was trimmed by 3 bases and J by 3 bases, leaving 12 bases between them. The CDR3 sequence: CASSFVGSGYEQYF. In DNA, the CDR3 is TGTGCCAGCAGTTTCGTCGGGTCGGGCTACGAGCAGTACTTC.

J is TRBJ2-7 and V is TRBV28; 12 bases match TRBD2. The CDR3 is 15 amino acids. With 4 bases clipped from V and 4 bases from J, the junction kept 5 bases outside the gene matches. Germline lookup yields CDR1 MDHEN and CDR2 SYDVKM. For the CDR3, the DNA is TGTGCCAGCAGTTCATGGACTAGCGGGATATACGAGCAGTACTTC. Amino acids: CASSSWTSGIYEQYF. The whole variable domain, remainder taken from reference TRBV28 and TRBJ2-7, is DVKVTQSSRYLVKRTGEKVFLECVQDMDHENMFWYRQDPGLGLRLIYFSYDVKMKEKGDIPEGYSVSREKKERFSLILESASTNQTSMYLCASSSWTSGIYEQYFGPGTRLTVT.

The rearrangement uses TRBV4-2 and TRBJ2-7, with TRBD2 as a possible D gene (6 bases). Germline loops: CDR1 LGHNA, CDR2 YNFKEQ. V lost 4 bases and J lost 1, with 23 bases in between. CDR3 length: 18 residues. The CDR3 DNA sequence: TGTGCCAGCAGCCGTTCCGTTGTCAGTAGCGGCCAGTCCTACGAGCAGTACTTC. Translated: CASSRSVVSSGQSYEQYF.

This rearrangement joins TRBV6-6 to TRBJ2-1; 8 positions match TRBD2. Germline values: CDR1 MNHNY, CDR2 SVGAGI (reference sequence). The CDR3 totals 15 residues. This CDR3 is CAGAVRGGIDNEQFF. CDR3 nucleotides: TGTGCTGGGGCAGTTCGGGGGGGGATCGACAATGAGCAGTTCTTC.

J is TRBJ2-2 and V is TRBV5-1; D is unclear. The ends were cut back, 3 bases at V and 8 bases at J, with 11 bases in the middle. This CDR3 has 13 amino acids. Germline V gene lookup returns CDR1 SGHRS and CDR2 YFSETQ. CDR3 DNA: TGCGCCAGCAGCTACCTAGTCCCGGGGGAGCTGTTTTTT. Amino acids: CASSYLVPGELFF.

V usage is TRBV9 and J usage is TRBJ2-2; 9 positions agree with TRBD1. V shed 1 base, J shed 2 bases, and the junction held 9 bases outside the gene matches. Germline-derived CDR1 and CDR2 are SGDLS and YYNGEE. CDR3 length: 18 amino acids. The CDR3: CASSVSPGTGTNTGELFF. The CDR3 DNA reads TGTGCCAGCAGCGTAAGCCCGGGGACAGGGACTAACACCGGGGAGCTGTTTTTT.

The gene calls are TRBV10-1 and TRBJ2-5, with 7 bases matching TRBD1. Looked up from germline, CDR1 is WNHNN and CDR2 is SYGVQD (reference sequence). This CDR3 contains 15 residues. The V and J ends lost 5 bases and 9 bases, in that order; junction bases with no gene match: 15. CDR3 loop: CASSPRTGLSEAQYF. CDR3 nucleotides: TGCGCCAGCAGTCCTAGGACAGGTCTGAGTGAGGCCCAGTACTTC.

J is TRBJ2-5 and V is TRBV7-2; 8 nucleotides match TRBD2. The CDR3 contains 14 residues. Germline V gene data show CDR1 as SGHTA and CDR2 as FQGNSA. Unmatched junction bases numbered 6, after V lost 5 bases and J lost 4 bases. CDR3 region: CASSPAGVRETQYF. CDR3 coding DNA: TGTGCCAGCAGCCCAGCGGGAGTCAGAGAGACCCAGTACTTC.

This chain joins TRBV7-3 and TRBJ2-1; a weak D match, TRBD1 (6 bases). The V end was cut by 4 bases, the J end by 3 bases, with 13 bases between. Germline CDR1 reads SGHTA; CDR2 reads FQGTGA. The CDR3 consists of 15 residues. The CDR3 region is CASSSGTTFYNEQFF. For the CDR3, the DNA is TGTGCCAGCAGCTCCGGGACAACTTTCTACAATGAGCAGTTCTTC. Full variable domain (rest looked up from reference TRBV7-3 and TRBJ2-1): GAGVSQTPSNKVTEKGKYVELRCDPISGHTALYWYRQSLGQGPEFLIYFQGTGAADDSGLPNDRFFAVRPEGSVSTLKIQRTERGDSAVYLCASSSGTTFYNEQFFGPGTRLTVL.

J is TRBJ1-5 and V is TRBV15; D is ambiguous. V was pared by 0 bases and J by 8 bases, with 14 bases between. The germline CDR1 and CDR2 sequences are LNHNV and YYDKDF (reference sequence). The CDR3 is 15 amino acids. DNA for the CDR3: TGTGCCACCAGCAGAGATTGGGGAGGATTGGAGCCCCAGCATTTT. Residues: CATSRDWGGLEPQHF.

V is TRBV7-3 and J is TRBJ2-1; 7 nucleotides line up with TRBD2. This CDR3 is 15 amino acids long. Germline CDR1 and CDR2: SGHTA and FQGTGA. V lost 4 bases and J lost 2; bases outside the gene matches: 5. CDR3 nucleotide sequence: TGTGCCAGCAGCTCTAGCGGCCTTACCTACAATGAGCAGTTCTTC. Its translation is CASSSSGLTYNEQFF.

The V and J genes are TRBV7-2 and TRBJ2-7; the D is unclear. CDR1 is SGHTA, CDR2 FQGNSA, per germline. V was shortened by 5 bases and J by 7 bases, with 15 bases between the two germline ends. The CDR3 sequence is 13 residues long. This CDR3 is CASSPPNSLEQYF. CDR3 nucleotide sequence: TGTGCCAGCAGCCCCCCAAACTCTTTGGAGCAGTACTTC.

This clone was counted a single time. The chain recombines TRBV10-1 with TRBJ2-3; 10 bases fit TRBD1. Per the germline V gene, CDR1 is WNHNN and CDR2 is SYGVQD (reference sequence). CDR3 length: 15 amino acids. V shed 3 bases, J shed 4 bases, and the junction held 4 bases outside the gene matches. This CDR3 reads CASSDPGTGADTQYF. CDR3 bases: TGCGCCAGCAGTGACCCCGGGACAGGGGCAGATACGCAGTATTTT.

This chain joins TRBV20-1 and TRBJ2-1; TRBD2 matches at 9 bases. Trimming took 5 bases from V and 13 from J; bases not matched to a gene: 3. This CDR3 has 10 amino acids. CDR1 and CDR2 (germline): DFQATT, SNEGSKA (reference sequence). The CDR3 DNA sequence: TGCAGTGCTGTAGCGGGAGACCAGTTCTTC. Encoded protein: CSAVAGDQFF.

V gene TRBV12-5 combines with J gene TRBJ2-7; 8 bases match TRBD1. The length of the CDR3 is 14 residues. With 6 bases clipped from V and 4 bases from J, the junction kept 8 bases outside the gene matches. Per germline, CDR1 LGHNT and CDR2 FRNRAP. CDR3 residues: CASGPGTGAYEQYF. The DNA for the CDR3 is TGTGCTAGTGGCCCCGGGACAGGTGCATACGAGCAGTACTTC.

CDR3 protein: CAWSPQAGGYTF. The CDR3 region has the DNA TGTGCCTGGAGTCCGCAAGCGGGCGGCTACACCTTC. This chain uses TRBV30 with TRBJ1-2; D not certain. V lost 2 bases to trimming and J lost 8 bases, with 12 bases between them. The CDR3 runs 12 residues. Germline V lookup: CDR1 GTSNPN, CDR2 SVGIG (reference sequence).

The chain combines TRBV6-1 with TRBJ2-7; D is ambiguous. In germline, CDR1 is MNHNS, CDR2 SASEGT. CDR3 size: 13 residues. Trimming removed 4 bases at V and 1 base at J, with 8 bases between. The CDR3 here is CASSVTGSYEQYF. The CDR3 DNA is TGTGCCAGCAGTGTTACCGGGTCCTACGAGCAGTACTTC.

J is TRBJ1-3 and V is TRBV6-1; D call uncertain. V was shortened by 2 bases and J by 0 bases, with 8 bases between the two germline ends. The germline CDR1 and CDR2 sequences are MNHNS and SASEGT. The CDR3 contains 15 residues. The CDR3 loop reads CASSELGVSGNTIYF. CDR3 nucleotides: TGTGCCAGCAGTGAACTGGGAGTCTCTGGAAACACCATATATTTT.

The chain has TRBV19 and TRBJ2-6, with 8 bases matching TRBD1. CDR1 is LNHDA and CDR2 is SQIVND in the germline V gene (reference sequence). V lost 6 bases, J lost 0 bases, and 10 bases stayed unmatched. This CDR3 is built from 18 residues. CDR3 DNA sequence: TGTGCCAGTAGCCCCCTTAGGGACAGGATCTCTGGGGCCAACGTCCTGACTTTC. Translating gives CASSPLRDRISGANVLTF.

The CDR3 DNA is TGTGCCAGTGATACAGGGTCAGGGGCCAACGTCCTGACTTTC. It translates to CASDTGSGANVLTF. The chain couples TRBV19 to TRBJ2-6, with D possibly matching TRBD1 (6 bases). Germline CDR1 is LNHDA and CDR2 is SQIVND (reference sequence). Trimming pared 8 bases from V and 4 bases from J, leaving 12 bases between. This CDR3 spans 14 amino acids.

The V gene is TRBV30, the J gene TRBJ2-7; possible D gene TRBD2, 6 bases. Germline CDR1 GTSNPN, CDR2 SVGIG (reference sequence). Trimming took 2 bases from V and 1 from J, leaving 9 bases between them. This CDR3 contains 13 residues. The CDR3 loop is CAWSPGTSYEQYF. The CDR3, as DNA: TGTGCCTGGAGTCCCGGGACTTCCTACGAGCAGTACTTC.